What follows is one T cell receptor beta chain and its context. No antigen is known for it. This specimen comes from a study of cytomegalovirus exposure and HLA in healthy donors. General study points: Later analysis associated a missense DCLRE1C variant with TCR beta V- and J-gene trimming.

Trimming took off 1 base at V and 6 bases at J, with 11 bases between the two ends. The CDR3 loop spans 14 amino acids. Germline CDR1 MNHEY, CDR2 SMNVEV (reference sequence). The PCR employed 60 Vbeta primers together with 13 Jbeta primers. Sequencing was performed with immunoSEQ multiplex PCR; in TCRdb, only in-frame clones are kept and a portion is missing. This sample has tens of thousands of clones, with about four fifths found just once. This TCR was sampled from a man in his sixties in good health and CMV-seronegative. The source material was PBMCs. The chain links TRBV27 to TRBJ2-3; maybe TRBD1 (5 bases). CDR3: CASSLWGRADTQYF. The CDR3 nucleotides are TGTGCCAGCAGTTTATGGGGCAGGGCCGATACGCAGTATTTT.